Following are 21 T cell receptor beta chains from one sample sequenced in a study of T cells after yellow fever vaccination. TCRdb reprocessed the 5' RACE reads via MiXCR and lists one record per CDR3 protein. Of about 350,000 distinct CDR3 sequences in the sample, roughly 4% were seen once. The starting material was PBMCs, obtained 5 days after the yellow fever booster vaccination. All receptors derive from a man between 18 and 35 years old who received the YFV17D yellow fever vaccine.

This clonotype was counted between two and nine times. This chain uses TRBV20-1 with TRBJ2-5; unclear D gene. Per the germline V gene, CDR1 is DFQATT and CDR2 is SNEGSKA (reference sequence). Trimming cost V 3 bases and J 5 bases, with 10 bases left between them. This CDR3 comprises 12 residues. For the CDR3, the DNA is TGCAGTGCTAGCGGCATCACCGAGACCCAGTACTTC. Its protein is CSASGITETQYF.

This clonotype was seen repeatedly, ten times or more. This chain uses TRBV28 with TRBJ2-2; possible D gene TRBD2, 6 bases. V was pared by 7 bases and J by 5 bases, with 17 bases between. Germline V gene sequence: CDR1 MDHEN, CDR2 SYDVKM. CDR3 length: 15 amino acids. CDR3 region: CASTQEGGGTGELFF. CDR3 DNA: TGTGCCAGCACCCAGGAGGGTGGAGGGACCGGGGAGCTGTTTTTT.

This clonotype has more than one count but fewer than ten. The genes are TRBV12-3 or TRBV12-4 and TRBJ1-5, with unresolved D. Trimming took off 7 bases at V and 3 bases at J, with 13 bases between the two ends. This CDR3 contains 14 residues. The CDR3 sequence: CASTVARFNQPQHF. CDR3 DNA: TGTGCCAGCACCGTAGCCAGGTTCAATCAGCCCCAGCATTTT.

The V gene is TRBV6-2 or TRBV6-3, the J gene TRBJ1-1, with D unresolved. Germline V CDR1 and CDR2: MNHEY, SVGEGT. The CDR3 loop spans 14 amino acids. V gave up 5 bases and J gave up 0 bases, with 10 bases separating them. CDR3 amino acids: CASSPQALNTEAFF. CDR3 nucleotides: TGTGCCAGCAGTCCTCAGGCTTTGAACACTGAAGCTTTCTTT.

The rearrangement links TRBV7-8 to TRBJ2-3, with 10 bases aligning to TRBD2. V lost 2 bases, J lost 1 base, and 6 bases stayed unmatched. The CDR3 length is 17 residues. Germline CDR1 and CDR2: SGHVS and FQNEAQ. The CDR3 region is CASSLSPSGGGTDTQYF. As DNA, the CDR3 is TGTGCCAGCAGCTTAAGCCCTAGCGGGGGCGGCACAGATACGCAGTATTTT.

At least ten counts were recorded for this clonotype. V gene TRBV20-1 combines with J gene TRBJ1-5; perhaps TRBD1 as D (5 bases). The germline V gene encodes CDR1 DFQATT and CDR2 SNEGSKA (reference sequence). This CDR3 is built from 14 residues. The V and J ends lost 6 bases and 7 bases respectively, with 19 bases between them. For the CDR3, the DNA is TGCAGTGCAGAAGACAGCTGGGCACGGCAGCCCCAGCATTTT. Amino acid sequence: CSAEDSWARQPQHF.

This clonotype was observed a few times. The V and J genes are TRBV10-3 and TRBJ2-6; D unresolved. V lost 8 bases and J 0 bases, leaving 5 bases between the germline ends. The CDR3 is made up of 13 amino acids. Germline V gene lookup returns CDR1 ENHRY and CDR2 SYGVKD. The CDR3 DNA reads as TGTGCCATCTCCAACTCTGGGGCCAACGTCCTGACTTTC. Protein: CAISNSGANVLTF.

This clonotype was counted between two and nine times. V usage is TRBV5-8 and J usage is TRBJ2-7; 7 bases agree with TRBD1. Germline lookup yields CDR1 SGHTS and CDR2 YDEGEE. This CDR3 is 15 amino acids long. Trimming at V came to 0 bases and at J to 4 bases, leaving 7 bases not matched to a gene. The CDR3 sequence: CASSLERQGVYEQYV. CDR3 coding DNA: TGTGCCAGCAGCTTGGAACGACAGGGAGTGTACGAGCAGTACGTC.

This sequence joins TRBV20-1 and TRBJ2-7; D gene uncertain. There are 15 residues in the CDR3. In germline, CDR1 is DFQATT, CDR2 SNEGSKA (reference sequence). Trimming shortened V by 5 bases and J by 2 bases, and 19 bases separated the two germline ends. Here the CDR3 DNA reads TGCAGTGCTCTTCCACAGAGTATCGCACCCTACGAGCAGTACTTC. Its translation: CSALPQSIAPYEQYF.

This clonotype was detected a few times. The V call is TRBV6-6, the J call TRBJ1-3; 7 nucleotides align to TRBD1. There are 15 residues in the CDR3. Germline trimming cut 2 bases from V and 8 bases from J; bases unmatched to any gene: 9. The germline gives CDR1 MNHNY, CDR2 SVGAGI (reference sequence). CDR3 DNA sequence: TGTGCCAGCAGTTACCAGAAGACAGGGAGGGACACCATATATTTT. Encoded protein: CASSYQKTGRDTIYF.

This clonotype was detected many times. V and J are TRBV5-1 and TRBJ2-2; D gene uncertain. V lost 5 bases and J 3 bases, leaving 14 bases between the germline ends. This CDR3 spans 15 amino acids. Germline CDR1 and CDR2: SGHRS and YFSETQ. CDR3 bases: TGCGCCAGCAGGTTACAGACAACCGACACCGGGGAGCTGTTTTTT. Its protein is CASRLQTTDTGELFF. The full variable domain, completed using reference TRBV5-1 and TRBJ2-2, is KAGVTQTPRYLIKTRGQQVTLSCSPISGHRSVSWYQQTPGQGLQFLFEYFSETQRNKGNFPGRFSGRQFSNSRSEMNVSTLELGDSALYLCASRLQTTDTGELFFGEGSRLTVL.

This clonotype has just a few counts. V gene TRBV4-3 combines with J gene TRBJ1-6, with D possibly being TRBD1 (5 bases). Germline loops: CDR1 LGHNA, CDR2 YSLEER. With 0 bases removed from V and 7 bases from J, the gap between germline ends came to 19 bases. The CDR3 is 18 amino acids. The CDR3 protein is CASSQDPGMTVTNSPLHF. The CDR3 DNA reads as TGCGCCAGCAGCCAAGATCCGGGGATGACAGTTACCAATTCACCCCTCCACTTT.

This clonotype has only a few counts. This chain uses TRBV11-1 with TRBJ1-1, with 8 nucleotides matching TRBD1. Losses at the gene ends were 5 bases for V and 3 bases for J; bases not matched to a gene: 2. The CDR3 sequence is 13 residues long. The germline CDR1 and CDR2 sequences are SGHAT and FQDESV (reference sequence). The CDR3 DNA is TGTGCCAGCAGCACGGACAGGGACACTGAAGCTTTCTTT. It translates to CASSTDRDTEAFF.

This clonotype was picked up many times. The chain recombines TRBV5-5 with TRBJ1-4; TRBD1 aligns across 8 bases. The J segment lost 3 bases and the V segment lost 0 bases, leaving 4 bases of the junction unmatched. CDR3 size: 16 residues. Germline CDR1 reads SGHKS; CDR2 reads YYEKEE (reference sequence). CDR3 amino acids: CASSLVSGQANEKLFF. DNA of the CDR3: TGTGCCAGCAGCTTGGTGTCGGGACAGGCTAATGAAAAACTGTTTTTT.

This clonotype came up many times. The DNA of the CDR3 is TGTGCCAGCAGCCAGCGAAATACAGGGTTGAGGGAGACCCAGTACTTC. Translated, it gives CASSQRNTGLRETQYF. This chain links TRBV14 with TRBJ2-5; the D gene is possibly TRBD1 (6 bases). V was shortened by 3 bases and J by 5 bases, with 19 bases between the two germline ends. CDR1 and CDR2 from the germline V gene are SGHDN and FVKESK. CDR3 length equals 16 residues.

This clonotype was found a few times. The genes are TRBV9 and TRBJ1-2, with 9 nucleotides matching TRBD1. From germline, CDR1 is SGDLS and CDR2 YYNGEE. V gave up 3 bases and J gave up 8 bases; unmatched junction bases: 8. The length of the CDR3 is 14 residues. DNA for the CDR3: TGTGCCAGCAGCGCCCTTCGACAGGGGGGAGGCTACACCTTC. It encodes CASSALRQGGGYTF.

This clonotype was observed many times. The chain couples TRBV20-1 to TRBJ1-6; D gene ambiguous. Germline CDR1 reads DFQATT; CDR2 reads SNEGSKA (reference sequence). Trimming removed 0 bases at V and 10 bases at J, with 16 bases between. This CDR3 has 15 amino acids. The CDR3 spells CSARDRRRSSSPLHF. The CDR3 DNA reads TGCAGTGCTAGAGATAGGCGCAGAAGCAGCTCACCCCTCCACTTT.

This clonotype was seen at least ten times. The rearrangement links TRBV10-3 to TRBJ2-7; 7 nucleotides line up with TRBD1. V dropped 6 bases and J dropped 6; count of bases not matched to a gene: 8. The CDR3 is 13 amino acids. The germline V gene encodes CDR1 ENHRY and CDR2 SYGVKD. The CDR3 DNA reads as TGTGCCATCAGGGAGACGACAGGGTTCGAGCAGTACTTC. It specifies CAIRETTGFEQYF.

This clonotype was counted between two and nine times. The chain employs TRBV6-5 and TRBJ1-1; perhaps TRBD1 as D (6 bases). Deletions cut 2 bases from V and 4 bases from J, with 11 bases between. Looked up from germline, CDR1 is MNHEY and CDR2 is SVGAGI. CDR3 length equals 14 residues. CDR3 sequence: CASSYRGRSTEAFF. Here the CDR3 DNA reads TGTGCCAGCAGTTACAGGGGGAGATCCACTGAAGCTTTCTTT.

The chain carries TRBV7-9 and TRBJ1-1, with D perhaps TRBD1 (5 bases). Per the germline V gene, CDR1 is SEHNR and CDR2 is FQNEAQ (reference sequence). V lost 5 bases and J lost 6, with 22 bases in between. The CDR3 runs 16 residues. The CDR3 DNA is TGTGCCAGCAGCATCAGGACACCCAGCTCGGAGGCTGAAGCTTTCTTT. Its protein is CASSIRTPSSEAEAFF.

This sequence joins TRBV6-5 and TRBJ1-2; no firm D call. There are 14 residues in the CDR3. The V and J ends lost 2 bases and 7 bases respectively, with 14 bases between them. Germline lookup yields CDR1 MNHEY and CDR2 SVGAGI. The CDR3 DNA reads TGTGCCAGCAGTTACGAAGTTAATGCCCGTGGCTACACCTTC. Its protein product is CASSYEVNARGYTF.